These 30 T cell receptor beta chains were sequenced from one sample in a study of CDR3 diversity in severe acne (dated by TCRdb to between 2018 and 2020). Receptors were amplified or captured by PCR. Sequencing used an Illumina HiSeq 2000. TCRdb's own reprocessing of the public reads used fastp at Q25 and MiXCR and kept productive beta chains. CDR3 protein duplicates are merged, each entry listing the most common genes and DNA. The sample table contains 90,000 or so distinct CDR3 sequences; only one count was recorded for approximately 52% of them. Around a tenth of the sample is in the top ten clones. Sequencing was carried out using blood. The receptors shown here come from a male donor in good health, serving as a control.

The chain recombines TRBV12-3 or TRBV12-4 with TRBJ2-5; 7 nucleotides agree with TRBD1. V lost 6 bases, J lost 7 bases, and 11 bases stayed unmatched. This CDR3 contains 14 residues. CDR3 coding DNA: TGTGCCAGCAGACGGACAGTTGAGGGGGCGACCCAGTACTTC. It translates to CASRRTVEGATQYF.

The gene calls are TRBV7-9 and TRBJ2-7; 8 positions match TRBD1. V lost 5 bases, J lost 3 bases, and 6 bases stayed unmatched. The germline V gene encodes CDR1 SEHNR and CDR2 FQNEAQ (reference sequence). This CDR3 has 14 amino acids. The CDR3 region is CASSLHGQGYEQYF. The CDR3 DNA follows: TGTGCCAGCAGCCTCCACGGACAGGGCTACGAGCAGTACTTC.

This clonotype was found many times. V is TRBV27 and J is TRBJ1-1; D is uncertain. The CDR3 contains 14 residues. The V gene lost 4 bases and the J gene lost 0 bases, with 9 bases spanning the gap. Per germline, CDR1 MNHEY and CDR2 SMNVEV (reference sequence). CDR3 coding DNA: TGTGCCAGCAGTTGGAAGGGAATGAACACTGAAGCTTTCTTT. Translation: CASSWKGMNTEAFF.

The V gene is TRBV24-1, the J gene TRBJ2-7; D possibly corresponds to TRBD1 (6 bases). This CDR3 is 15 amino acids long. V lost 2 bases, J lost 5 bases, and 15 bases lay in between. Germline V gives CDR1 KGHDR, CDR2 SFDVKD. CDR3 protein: CATSDYQQGSHEQYF. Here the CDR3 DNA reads TGTGCCACCAGTGATTACCAACAGGGTAGCCACGAGCAGTACTTC.

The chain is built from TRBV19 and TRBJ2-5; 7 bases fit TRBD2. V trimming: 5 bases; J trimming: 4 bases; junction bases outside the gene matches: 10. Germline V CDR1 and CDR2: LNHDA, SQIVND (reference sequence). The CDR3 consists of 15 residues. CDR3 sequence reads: CASSPKSGTPETQYF. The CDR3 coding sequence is TGTGCCAGTAGTCCGAAAAGCGGGACCCCAGAGACCCAGTACTTC.

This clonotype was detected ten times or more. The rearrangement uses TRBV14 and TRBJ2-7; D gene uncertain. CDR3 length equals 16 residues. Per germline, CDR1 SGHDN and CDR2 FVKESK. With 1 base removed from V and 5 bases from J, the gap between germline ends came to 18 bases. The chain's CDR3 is CASSQVLSLGGDEQYF. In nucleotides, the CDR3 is TGTGCCAGCAGCCAAGTTTTGTCGCTGGGTGGCGACGAGCAGTACTTC.

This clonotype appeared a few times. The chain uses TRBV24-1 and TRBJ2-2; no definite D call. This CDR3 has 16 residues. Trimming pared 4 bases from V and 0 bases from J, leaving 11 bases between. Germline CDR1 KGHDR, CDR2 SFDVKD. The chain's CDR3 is CATSDPSATNTGELFF. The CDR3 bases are TGTGCCACCAGTGACCCAAGCGCCACGAACACCGGGGAGCTGTTTTTT.

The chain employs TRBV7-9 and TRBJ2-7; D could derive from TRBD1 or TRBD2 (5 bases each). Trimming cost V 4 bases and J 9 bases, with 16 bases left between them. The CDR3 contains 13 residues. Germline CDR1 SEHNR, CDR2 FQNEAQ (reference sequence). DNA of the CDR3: TGTGCCAGCAGCTCGGACGGGACCTTGGGGCAGTACTTC. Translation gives CASSSDGTLGQYF.

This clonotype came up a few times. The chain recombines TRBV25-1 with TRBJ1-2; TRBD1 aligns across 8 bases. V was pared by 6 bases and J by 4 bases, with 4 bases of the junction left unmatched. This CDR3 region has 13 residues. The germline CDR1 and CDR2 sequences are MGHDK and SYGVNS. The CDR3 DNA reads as TGTGCCAGCAGCAAGACAGGGGTCTATGGCTACACCTTC. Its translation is CASSKTGVYGYTF.

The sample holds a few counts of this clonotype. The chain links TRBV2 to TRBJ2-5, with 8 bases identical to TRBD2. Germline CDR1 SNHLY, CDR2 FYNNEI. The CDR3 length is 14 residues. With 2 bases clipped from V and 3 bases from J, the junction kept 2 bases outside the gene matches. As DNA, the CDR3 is TGTGCCAGCAGTGAATCGACTAGCGAAGAGACCCAGTACTTC. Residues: CASSESTSEETQYF. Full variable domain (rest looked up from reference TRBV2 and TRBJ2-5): EPEVTQTPSHQVTQMGQEVILRCVPISNHLYFYWYRQILGQKVEFLVSFYNNEISEKSEIFDDQFSVERPDGSNFTLKIRSTKLEDSAMYFCASSESTSEETQYFGPGTRLLVL.

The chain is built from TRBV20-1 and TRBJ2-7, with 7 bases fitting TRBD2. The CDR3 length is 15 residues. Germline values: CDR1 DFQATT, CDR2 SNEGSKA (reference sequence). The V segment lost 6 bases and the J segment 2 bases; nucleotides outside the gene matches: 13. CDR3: CSASSWGEGPYEQYF. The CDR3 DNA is TGCAGTGCCAGCAGTTGGGGGGAGGGTCCCTACGAGCAGTACTTC.

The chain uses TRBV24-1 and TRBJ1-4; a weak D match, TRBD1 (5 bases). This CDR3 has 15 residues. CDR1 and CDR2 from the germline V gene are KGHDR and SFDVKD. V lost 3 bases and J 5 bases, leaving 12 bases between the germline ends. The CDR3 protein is CATSDHRRGNEKLFF. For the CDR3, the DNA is TGTGCCACCAGTGATCACCGTCGGGGCAATGAAAAACTGTTTTTT.

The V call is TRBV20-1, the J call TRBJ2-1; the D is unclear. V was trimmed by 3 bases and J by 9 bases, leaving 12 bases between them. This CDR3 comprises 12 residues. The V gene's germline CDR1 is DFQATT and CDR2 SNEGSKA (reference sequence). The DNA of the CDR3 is TGCAGTGCTAGCGCCCGAGATAGTGAGCAGTTCTTC. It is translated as CSASARDSEQFF.

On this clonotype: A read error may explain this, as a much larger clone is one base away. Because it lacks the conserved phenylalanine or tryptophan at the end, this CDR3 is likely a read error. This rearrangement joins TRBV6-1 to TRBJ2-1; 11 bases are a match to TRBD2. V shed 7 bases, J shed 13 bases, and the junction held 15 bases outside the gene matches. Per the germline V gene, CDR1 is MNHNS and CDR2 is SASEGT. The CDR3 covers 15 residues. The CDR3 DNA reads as TGTGCCAGCAATCCCGGGACTAGCGGTCTCTCCCCCCAGTTCCTC. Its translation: CASNPGTSGLSPQFL.

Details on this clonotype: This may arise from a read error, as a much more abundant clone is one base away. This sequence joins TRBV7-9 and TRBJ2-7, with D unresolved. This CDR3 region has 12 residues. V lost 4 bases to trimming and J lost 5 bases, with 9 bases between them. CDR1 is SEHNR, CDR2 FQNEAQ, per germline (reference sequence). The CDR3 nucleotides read TGTGCCAGCAGCTCGTACGGCCACGAGCAGTACTTC. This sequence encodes CASSSYGHEQYF.

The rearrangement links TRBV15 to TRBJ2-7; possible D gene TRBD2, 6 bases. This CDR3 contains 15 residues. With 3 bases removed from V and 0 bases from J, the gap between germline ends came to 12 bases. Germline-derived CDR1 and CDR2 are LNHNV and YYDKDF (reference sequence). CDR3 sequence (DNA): TGTGCCACCAGCAGTCCGCACGGGAGCTCCTACGAGCAGTACTTC. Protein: CATSSPHGSSYEQYF.

CDR3 in DNA: TGCGCCAGCAGCTTGGAGGGACGGGATTTGAACACTGAAGCTTTCTTT. Translating gives CASSLEGRDLNTEAFF. V usage is TRBV5-1 and J usage is TRBJ1-1; weak D call: TRBD1 (5 bases). This CDR3 is 16 amino acids long. Germline CDR1 reads SGHRS; CDR2 reads YFSETQ. The germline V and J ends were trimmed by 0 bases and 0 bases, with 12 bases remaining between them.

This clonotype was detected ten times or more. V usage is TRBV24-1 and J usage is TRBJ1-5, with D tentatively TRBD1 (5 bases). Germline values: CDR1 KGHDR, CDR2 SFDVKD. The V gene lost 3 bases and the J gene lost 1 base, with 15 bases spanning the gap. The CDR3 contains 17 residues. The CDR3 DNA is TGTGCCACCAGTGATACGCAAGGGGCTTCGAGCAATCAGCCCCAGCATTTT. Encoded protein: CATSDTQGASSNQPQHF.

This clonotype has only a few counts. This CDR3 is CASSSVYGQETQYF. The CDR3 coding sequence is TGTGCCAGCAGCTCAGTGTACGGCCAAGAGACCCAGTACTTC. The rearrangement uses TRBV7-9 and TRBJ2-5; D is uncertain. CDR1 SEHNR and CDR2 FQNEAQ come from the germline V gene (reference sequence). The CDR3 has 14 residues. Trimming took off 4 bases at V and 1 base at J, with 10 bases between the two ends.

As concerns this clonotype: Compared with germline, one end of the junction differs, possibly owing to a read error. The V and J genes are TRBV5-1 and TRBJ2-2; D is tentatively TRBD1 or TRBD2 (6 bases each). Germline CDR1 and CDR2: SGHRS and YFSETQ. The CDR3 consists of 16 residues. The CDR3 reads CASSSREGGNTGELFF. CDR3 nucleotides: TGTGCCAGCAGCTCTCGCGAGGGGGGAAACACCGGGGAGCTGTTTTTT.

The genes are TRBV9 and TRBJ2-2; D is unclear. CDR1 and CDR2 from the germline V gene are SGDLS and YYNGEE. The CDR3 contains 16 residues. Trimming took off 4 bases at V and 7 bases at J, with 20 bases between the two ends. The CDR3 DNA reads TGTGCCAGCAGCCCTGAGGACGCCGGGTCTGGCGGGGAGCTGTTTTTT. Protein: CASSPEDAGSGGELFF.

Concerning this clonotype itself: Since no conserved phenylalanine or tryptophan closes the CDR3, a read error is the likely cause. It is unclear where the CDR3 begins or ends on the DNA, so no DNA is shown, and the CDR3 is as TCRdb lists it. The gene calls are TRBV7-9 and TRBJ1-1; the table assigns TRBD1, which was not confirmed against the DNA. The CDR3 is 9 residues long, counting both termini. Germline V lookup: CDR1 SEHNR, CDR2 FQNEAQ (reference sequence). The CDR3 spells CASSSGQGG.

The CDR3 region has the DNA TGTGCCATCAACGGGGAAACAGTGACTGGGGCCAACGTCCTGACTTTC. The encoded protein is CAINGETVTGANVLTF. This chain joins TRBV6-1 and TRBJ2-6; D is perhaps TRBD2 (5 bases). The germline V gene has CDR1 MNHNS and CDR2 SASEGT. The ends were cut back, 10 bases at V and 2 bases at J, with 18 bases in the middle. The length of the CDR3 is 16 residues.

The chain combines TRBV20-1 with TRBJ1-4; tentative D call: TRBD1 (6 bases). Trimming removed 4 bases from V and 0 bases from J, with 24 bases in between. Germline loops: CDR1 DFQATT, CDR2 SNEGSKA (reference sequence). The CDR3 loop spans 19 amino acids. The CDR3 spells CSATGGGGGVGATNEKLFF. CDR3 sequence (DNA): TGCAGTGCTACCGGGGGAGGGGGTGGTGTAGGTGCAACTAATGAAAAACTGTTTTTT.

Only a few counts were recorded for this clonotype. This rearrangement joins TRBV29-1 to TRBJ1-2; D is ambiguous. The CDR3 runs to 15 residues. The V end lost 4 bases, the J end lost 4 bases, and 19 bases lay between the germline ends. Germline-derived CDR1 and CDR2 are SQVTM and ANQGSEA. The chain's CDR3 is CSVAWGEGGSYGYTF. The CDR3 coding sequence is TGCAGCGTTGCGTGGGGTGAGGGAGGGAGCTATGGCTACACCTTC. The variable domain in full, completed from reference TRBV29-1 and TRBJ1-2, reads SAVISQKPSRDICQRGTSLTIQCQVDSQVTMMFWYRQQPGQSLTLIATANQGSEATYESGFVIDKFPISRPNLTFSTLTVSNMSPEDSSIYLCSVAWGEGGSYGYTFGSGTRLTVV.

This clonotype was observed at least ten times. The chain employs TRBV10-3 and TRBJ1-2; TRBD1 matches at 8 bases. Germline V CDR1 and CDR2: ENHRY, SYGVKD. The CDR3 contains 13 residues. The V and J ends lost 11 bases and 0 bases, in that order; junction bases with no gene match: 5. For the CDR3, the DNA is TGTGCCGGGCGGACAGGGCCTAACTATGGCTACACCTTC. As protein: CAGRTGPNYGYTF.

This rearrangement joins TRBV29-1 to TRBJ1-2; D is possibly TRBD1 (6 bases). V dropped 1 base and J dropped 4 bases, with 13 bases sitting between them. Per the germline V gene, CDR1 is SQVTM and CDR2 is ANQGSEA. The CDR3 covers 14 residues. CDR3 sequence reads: CSVEGHDRSYGYTF. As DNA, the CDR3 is TGCAGCGTTGAAGGCCACGACAGGAGCTATGGCTACACCTTC. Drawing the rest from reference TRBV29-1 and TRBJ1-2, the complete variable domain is SAVISQKPSRDICQRGTSLTIQCQVDSQVTMMFWYRQQPGQSLTLIATANQGSEATYESGFVIDKFPISRPNLTFSTLTVSNMSPEDSSIYLCSVEGHDRSYGYTFGSGTRLTVV.

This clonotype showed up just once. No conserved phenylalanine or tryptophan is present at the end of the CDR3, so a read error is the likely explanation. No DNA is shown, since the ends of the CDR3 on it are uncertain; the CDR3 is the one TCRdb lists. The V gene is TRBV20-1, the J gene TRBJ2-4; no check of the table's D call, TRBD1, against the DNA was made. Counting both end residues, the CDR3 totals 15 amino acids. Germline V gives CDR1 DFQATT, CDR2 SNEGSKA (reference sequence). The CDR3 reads CSARAGRDTEAFFGQ.

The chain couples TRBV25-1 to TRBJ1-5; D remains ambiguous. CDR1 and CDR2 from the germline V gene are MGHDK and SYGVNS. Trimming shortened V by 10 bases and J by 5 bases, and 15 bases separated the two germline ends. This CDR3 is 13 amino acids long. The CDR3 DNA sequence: TGTGCCACCAATGATCGGGTCGATCAGCCCCAGCATTTT. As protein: CATNDRVDQPQHF.

Here the CDR3 DNA reads TGTGCCAGCCTAGGTCGGGGCAGGCCCTACTCTGGGGCCAACGTCCTGACTTTC. Encoded protein: CASLGRGRPYSGANVLTF. This chain joins TRBV28 and TRBJ2-6; tentatively, D is TRBD1 or TRBD2 (5 bases each). Germline V gene data show CDR1 as MDHEN and CDR2 as SYDVKM. V lost 8 bases and J 0 bases, leaving 20 bases between the germline ends. This CDR3 is 18 amino acids long.